The sequence of this T cell receptor (beta chain) was determined in a study of shared clonotypes between healthy human individuals. Findings and limits, study-wide: It was expected that sequencing depth would affect clonotype sharing among donors.

The input for sorted-subset replicate PCRs was around 200 ng DNA, 25,000 to 35,000 T cell genomes. Here immunoSEQ multiplex PCR was the method, and the copy in TCRdb shows in-frame clones only, minus some. The sample lists about 1.5 million clones; 95% to 99% were seen once. A CD45RA-negative memory subset and a CD45RA+ naive subset were separated from the CD4+ cells. Between the trimmed V and J ends, which lost 3 bases and 6 bases, there was a span of 16 bases. Germline values: CDR1 SGHRS, CDR2 YFSETQ. CDR3 length: 14 amino acids. A note on this clone: Its antigen is unidentified.

The receptor comes from a man under 40 in good health. The sample taken for sequencing was naive CD4+ T cells sorted from blood. The subset is: CD45RA+ positively selected. This chain uses TRBV5-1 with TRBJ2-7; D gene uncertain. CDR3 in DNA: TGCGCCAGCAGCTCAAACGTCCAGCCATCCGAGCAGTACTTC. Translated: CASSSNVQPSEQYF.